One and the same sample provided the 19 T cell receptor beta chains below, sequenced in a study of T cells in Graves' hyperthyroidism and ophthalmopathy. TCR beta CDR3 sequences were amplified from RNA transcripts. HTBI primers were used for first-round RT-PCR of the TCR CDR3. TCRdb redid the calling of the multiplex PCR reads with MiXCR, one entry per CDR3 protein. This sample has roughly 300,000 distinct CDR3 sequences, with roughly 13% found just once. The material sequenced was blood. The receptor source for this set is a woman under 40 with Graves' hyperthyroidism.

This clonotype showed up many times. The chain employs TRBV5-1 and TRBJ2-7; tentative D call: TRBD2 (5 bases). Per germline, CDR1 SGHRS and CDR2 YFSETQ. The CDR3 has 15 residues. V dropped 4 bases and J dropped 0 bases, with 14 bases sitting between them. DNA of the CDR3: TGCGCCAGCAGCGGGAACGGGGTCAGCTCCTACGAGCAGTACTTC. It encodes CASSGNGVSSYEQYF.

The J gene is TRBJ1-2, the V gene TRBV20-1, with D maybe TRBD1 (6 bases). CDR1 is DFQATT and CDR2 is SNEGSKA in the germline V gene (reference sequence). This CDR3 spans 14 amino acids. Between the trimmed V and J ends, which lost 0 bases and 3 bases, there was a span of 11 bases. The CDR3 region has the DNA TGCAGTGCTAGAGATTTCCCAGGGGACTATGGCTACACCTTC. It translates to CSARDFPGDYGYTF.

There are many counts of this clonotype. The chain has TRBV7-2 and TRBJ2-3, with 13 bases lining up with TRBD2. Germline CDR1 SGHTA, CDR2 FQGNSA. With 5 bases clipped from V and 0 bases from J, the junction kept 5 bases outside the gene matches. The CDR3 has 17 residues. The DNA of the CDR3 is TGTGCCAGCAGCGCGGGACTAGCGGGATGGAGCACAGATACGCAGTATTTT. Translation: CASSAGLAGWSTDTQYF. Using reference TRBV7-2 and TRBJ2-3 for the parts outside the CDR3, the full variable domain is GAGVSQSPSNKVTEKGKDVELRCDPISGHTALYWYRQSLGQGLEFLIYFQGNSAPDKSGLPSDRFSAERTGGSVSTLTIQRTQQEDSAVYLCASSAGLAGWSTDTQYFGPGTRLTVL.

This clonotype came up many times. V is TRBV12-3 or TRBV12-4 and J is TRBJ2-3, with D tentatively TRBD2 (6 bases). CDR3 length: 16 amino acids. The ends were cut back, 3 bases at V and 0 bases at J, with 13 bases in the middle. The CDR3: CASSFPLAQSTDTQYF. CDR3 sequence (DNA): TGTGCCAGCAGTTTCCCCCTAGCGCAGAGCACAGATACGCAGTATTTT.

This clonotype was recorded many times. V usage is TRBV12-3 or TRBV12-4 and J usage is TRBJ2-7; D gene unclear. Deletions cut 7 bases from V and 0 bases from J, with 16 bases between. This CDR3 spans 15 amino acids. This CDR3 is CASIISGSPSYEQYF. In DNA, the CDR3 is TGTGCCAGCATAATATCTGGAAGCCCCTCCTACGAGCAGTACTTC.

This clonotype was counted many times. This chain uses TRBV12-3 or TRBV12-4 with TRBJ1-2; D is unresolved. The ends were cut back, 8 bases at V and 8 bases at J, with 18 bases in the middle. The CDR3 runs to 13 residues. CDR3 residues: CASSPGAHQGYTF. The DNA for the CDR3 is TGTGCCAGCTCGCCGGGCGCGCACCAGGGCTACACCTTC.

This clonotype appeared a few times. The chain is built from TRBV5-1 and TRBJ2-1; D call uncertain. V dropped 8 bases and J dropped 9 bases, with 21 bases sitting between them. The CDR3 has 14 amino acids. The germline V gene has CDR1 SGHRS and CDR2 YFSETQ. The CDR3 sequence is CASAPGRNDGEQFF. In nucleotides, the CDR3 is TGCGCCAGTGCGCCGGGCAGAAACGATGGTGAGCAGTTCTTC. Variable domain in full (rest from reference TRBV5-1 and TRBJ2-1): KAGVTQTPRYLIKTRGQQVTLSCSPISGHRSVSWYQQTPGQGLQFLFEYFSETQRNKGNFPGRFSGRQFSNSRSEMNVSTLELGDSALYLCASAPGRNDGEQFFGPGTRLTVL.

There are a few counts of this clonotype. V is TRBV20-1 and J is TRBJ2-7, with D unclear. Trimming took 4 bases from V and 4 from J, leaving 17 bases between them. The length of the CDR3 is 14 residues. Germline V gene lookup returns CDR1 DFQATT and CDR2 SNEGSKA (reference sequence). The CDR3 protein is CSANAYTQEYEQYF. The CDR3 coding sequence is TGCAGTGCTAACGCGTATACCCAAGAGTACGAGCAGTACTTC.

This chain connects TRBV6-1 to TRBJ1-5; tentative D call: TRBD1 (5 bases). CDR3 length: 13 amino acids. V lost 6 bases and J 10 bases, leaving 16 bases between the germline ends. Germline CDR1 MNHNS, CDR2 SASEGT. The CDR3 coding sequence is TGTGCCAGCAGCGAGACGGGGGAGGGCCCCCAGCATTTT. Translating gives CASSETGEGPQHF.

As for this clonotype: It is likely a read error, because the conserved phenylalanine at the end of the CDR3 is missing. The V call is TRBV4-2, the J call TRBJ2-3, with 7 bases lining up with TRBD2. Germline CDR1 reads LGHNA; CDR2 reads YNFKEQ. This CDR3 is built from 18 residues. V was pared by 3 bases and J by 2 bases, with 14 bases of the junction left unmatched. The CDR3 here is CASSHRLTGTTNTDTQYI. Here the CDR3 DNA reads TGTGCCAGCAGCCATCGCCTCACCGGGACTACAAACACAGATACGCAGTATATT.

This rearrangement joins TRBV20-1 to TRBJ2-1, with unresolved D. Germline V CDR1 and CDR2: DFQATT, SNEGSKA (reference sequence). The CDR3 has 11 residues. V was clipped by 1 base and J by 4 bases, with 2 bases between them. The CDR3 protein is CSARAYNEQFF. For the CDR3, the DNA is TGCAGTGCTAGAGCTTACAATGAGCAGTTCTTC.

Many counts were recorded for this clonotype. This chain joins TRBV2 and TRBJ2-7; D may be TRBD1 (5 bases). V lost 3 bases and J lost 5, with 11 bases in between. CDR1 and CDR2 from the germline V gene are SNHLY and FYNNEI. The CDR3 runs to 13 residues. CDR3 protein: CASSDRGIDEQYF. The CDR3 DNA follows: TGTGCCAGCAGTGATAGGGGAATAGACGAGCAGTACTTC.

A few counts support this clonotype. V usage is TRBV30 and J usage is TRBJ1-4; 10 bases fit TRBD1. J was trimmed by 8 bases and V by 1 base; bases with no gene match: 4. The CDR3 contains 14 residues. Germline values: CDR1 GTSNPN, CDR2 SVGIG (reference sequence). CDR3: CAWSEGQGREKLFF. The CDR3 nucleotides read TGTGCCTGGAGTGAGGGACAGGGGCGCGAAAAACTGTTTTTT.

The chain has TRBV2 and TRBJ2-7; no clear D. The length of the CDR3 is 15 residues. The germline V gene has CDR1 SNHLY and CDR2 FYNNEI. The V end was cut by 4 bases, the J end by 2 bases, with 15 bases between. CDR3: CASSVVQNAAYEQYF. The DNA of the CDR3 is TGTGCCAGCAGTGTGGTTCAGAACGCAGCCTACGAGCAGTACTTC. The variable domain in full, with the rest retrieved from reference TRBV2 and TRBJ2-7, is EPEVTQTPSHQVTQMGQEVILRCVPISNHLYFYWYRQILGQKVEFLVSFYNNEISEKSEIFDDQFSVERPDGSNFTLKIRSTKLEDSAMYFCASSVVQNAAYEQYFGPGTRLTVT.

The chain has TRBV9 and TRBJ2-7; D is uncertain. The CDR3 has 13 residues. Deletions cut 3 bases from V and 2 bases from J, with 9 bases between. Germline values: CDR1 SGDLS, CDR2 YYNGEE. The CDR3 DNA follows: TGTGCCAGCAGCGGAGATCCCGCCTACGAGCAGTACTTC. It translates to CASSGDPAYEQYF.

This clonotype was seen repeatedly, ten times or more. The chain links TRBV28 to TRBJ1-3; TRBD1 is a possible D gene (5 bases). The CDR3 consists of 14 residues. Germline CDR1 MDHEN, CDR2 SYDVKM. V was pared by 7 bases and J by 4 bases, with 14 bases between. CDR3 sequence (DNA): TGTGCCAGCACGCCGGGGGGTCCCGGAAACACCATATATTTT. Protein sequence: CASTPGGPGNTIYF.

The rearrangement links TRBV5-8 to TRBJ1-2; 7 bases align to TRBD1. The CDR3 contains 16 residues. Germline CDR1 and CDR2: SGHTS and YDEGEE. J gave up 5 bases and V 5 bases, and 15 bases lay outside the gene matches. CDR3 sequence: CASRSSLSDRMYGYTF. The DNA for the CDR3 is TGTGCCAGCAGGTCCAGTCTATCGGACAGGATGTATGGCTACACCTTC.

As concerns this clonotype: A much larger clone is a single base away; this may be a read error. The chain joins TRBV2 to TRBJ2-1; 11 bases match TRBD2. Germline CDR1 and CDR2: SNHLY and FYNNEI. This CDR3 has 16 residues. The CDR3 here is CASTPKISGRAGEQLF. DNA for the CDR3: TGTGCCAGCACACCTAAAATTAGCGGGAGGGCCGGAGAGCAGCTCTTC. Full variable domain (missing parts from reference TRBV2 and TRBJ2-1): EPEVTQTPSHQVTQMGQEVILRCVPISNHLYFYWYRQILGQKVEFLVSFYNNEISEKSEIFDDQFSVERPDGSNFTLKIRSTKLEDSAMYFCASTPKISGRAGEQLFGPGTRLTVL.

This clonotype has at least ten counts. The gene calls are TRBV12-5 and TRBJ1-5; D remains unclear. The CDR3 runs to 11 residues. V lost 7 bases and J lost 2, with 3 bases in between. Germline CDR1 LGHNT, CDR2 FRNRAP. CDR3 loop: CASECNQPQHF. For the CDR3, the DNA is TGTGCTAGTGAATGCAATCAGCCCCAGCATTTT.